The present T cell receptor (beta chain) was sequenced within a study of blood T cell repertoires in COVID-19. Turning to the study itself: The study drew acute and convalescent COVID-19 samples from the United States, Italy and Spain.

CDR1 and CDR2 (germline): DFQATT, SNEGSKA (reference sequence). Trimming took 3 bases from V and 8 from J, leaving 10 bases between them. The CDR3 consists of 11 residues. This table comes from immunoSEQ multiplex PCR, and its TCRdb copy is limited to in-frame clones, with some not included. Among under 200,000 clones listed, approximately 85% were seen once. The specimen was PBMCs or T cells enriched from blood (not recorded which). The TCR originated in a man aged 35 to 55 with acute COVID-19. This chain uses TRBV20-1 with TRBJ1-2; possibly TRBD1 for D (6 bases). The chain's CDR3 is CSASAQGGYTF. The CDR3 coding sequence is TGCAGTGCTAGTGCTCAGGGGGGCTACACCTTC.